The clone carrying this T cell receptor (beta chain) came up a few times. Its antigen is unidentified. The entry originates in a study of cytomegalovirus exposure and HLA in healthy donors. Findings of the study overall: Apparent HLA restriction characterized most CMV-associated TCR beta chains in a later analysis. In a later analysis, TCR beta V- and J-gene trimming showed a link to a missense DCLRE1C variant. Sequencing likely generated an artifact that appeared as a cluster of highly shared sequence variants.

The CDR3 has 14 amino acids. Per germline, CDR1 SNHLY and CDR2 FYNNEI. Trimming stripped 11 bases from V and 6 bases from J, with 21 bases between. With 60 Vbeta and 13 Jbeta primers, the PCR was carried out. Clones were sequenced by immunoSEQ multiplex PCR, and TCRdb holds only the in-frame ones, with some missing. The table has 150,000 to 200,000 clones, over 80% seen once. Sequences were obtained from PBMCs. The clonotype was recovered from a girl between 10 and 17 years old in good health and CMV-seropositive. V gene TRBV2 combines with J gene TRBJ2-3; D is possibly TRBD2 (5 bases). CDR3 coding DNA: TGTGCCTTATCATCGACCCACCGGAGGGATACGCAGTATTTT. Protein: CALSSTHRRDTQYF.